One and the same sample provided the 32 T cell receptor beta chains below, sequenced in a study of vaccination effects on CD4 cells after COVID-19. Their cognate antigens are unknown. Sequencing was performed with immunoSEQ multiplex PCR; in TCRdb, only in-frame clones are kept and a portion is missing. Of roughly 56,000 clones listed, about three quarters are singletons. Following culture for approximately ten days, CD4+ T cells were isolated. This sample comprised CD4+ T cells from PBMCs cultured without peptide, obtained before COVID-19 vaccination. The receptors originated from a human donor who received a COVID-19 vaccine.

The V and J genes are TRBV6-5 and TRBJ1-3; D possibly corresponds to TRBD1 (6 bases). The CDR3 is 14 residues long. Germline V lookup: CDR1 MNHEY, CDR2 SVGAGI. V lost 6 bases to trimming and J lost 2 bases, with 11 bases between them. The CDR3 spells CASRGPGAGNTIYF. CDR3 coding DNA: TGTGCCAGCAGAGGGCCAGGGGCTGGAAACACCATATATTTT.

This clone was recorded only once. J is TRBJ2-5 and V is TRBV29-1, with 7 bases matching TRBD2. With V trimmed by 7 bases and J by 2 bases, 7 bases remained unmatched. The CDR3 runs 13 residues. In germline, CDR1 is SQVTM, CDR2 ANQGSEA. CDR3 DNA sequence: TGCAGCGGATCGAGGGGAGGGCAAGAGACCCAGTACTTC. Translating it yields CSGSRGGQETQYF.

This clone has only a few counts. The CDR3 nucleotides are TGCGCCAGCAGCCAAGACCAAGTAACCTATGGCTACACCTTC. It is translated as CASSQDQVTYGYTF. This chain links TRBV4-1 with TRBJ1-2; no clear D gene. The ends were cut back, 0 bases at V and 4 bases at J, with 9 bases in the middle. This CDR3 contains 14 residues. Germline CDR1 MGHRA, CDR2 YSYEKL.

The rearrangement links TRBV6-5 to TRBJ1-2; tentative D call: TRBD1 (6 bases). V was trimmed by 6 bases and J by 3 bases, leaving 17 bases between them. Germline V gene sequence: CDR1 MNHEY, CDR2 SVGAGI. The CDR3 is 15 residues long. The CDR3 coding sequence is TGTGCCAGCAGGGGGGGGGCAGGAAGAGACTATGGCTACACCTTC. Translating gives CASRGGAGRDYGYTF.

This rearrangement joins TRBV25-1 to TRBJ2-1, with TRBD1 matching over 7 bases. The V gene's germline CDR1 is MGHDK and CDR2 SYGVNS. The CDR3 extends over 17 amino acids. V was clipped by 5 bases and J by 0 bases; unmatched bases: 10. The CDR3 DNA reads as TGTGCCAGCAGTCACTCCCGTTCAGGGGGCTCCTACAATGAGCAGTTCTTC. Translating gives CASSHSRSGGSYNEQFF. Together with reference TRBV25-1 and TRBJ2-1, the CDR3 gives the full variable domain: EADIYQTPRYLVIGTGKKITLECSQTMGHDKMYWYQQDPGMELHLIHYSYGVNSTEKGDLSSESTVSRIRTEHFPLTLESARPSHTSQYLCASSHSRSGGSYNEQFFGPGTRLTVL.

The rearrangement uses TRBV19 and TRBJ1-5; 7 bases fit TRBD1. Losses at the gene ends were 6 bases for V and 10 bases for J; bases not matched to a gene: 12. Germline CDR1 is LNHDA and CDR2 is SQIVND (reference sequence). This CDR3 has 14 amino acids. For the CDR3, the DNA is TGTGCCAGTAGAGGTTTGCAGGGGGGACGACCCCAGCATTTT. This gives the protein CASRGLQGGRPQHF. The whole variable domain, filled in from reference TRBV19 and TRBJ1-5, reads DGGITQSPKYLFRKEGQNVTLSCEQNLNHDAMYWYRQDPGQGLRLIYYSQIVNDFQKGDIAEGYSVSREKKESFPLTVTSAQKNPTAFYLCASRGLQGGRPQHFGDGTRLSIL.

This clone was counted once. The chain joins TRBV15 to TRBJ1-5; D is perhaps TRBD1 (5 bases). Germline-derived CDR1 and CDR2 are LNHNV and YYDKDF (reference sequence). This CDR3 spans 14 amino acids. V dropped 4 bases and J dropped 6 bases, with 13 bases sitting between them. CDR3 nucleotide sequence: TGTGCCACCAGCATCGACAGTCTCGGTCAGCCCCAGCATTTT. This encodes CATSIDSLGQPQHF. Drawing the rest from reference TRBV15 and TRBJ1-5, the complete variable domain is DAMVIQNPRYQVTQFGKPVTLSCSQTLNHNVMYWYQQKSSQAPKLLFHYYDKDFNNEADTPDNFQSRRPNTSFCFLDIRSPGLGDTAMYLCATSIDSLGQPQHFGDGTRLSIL.

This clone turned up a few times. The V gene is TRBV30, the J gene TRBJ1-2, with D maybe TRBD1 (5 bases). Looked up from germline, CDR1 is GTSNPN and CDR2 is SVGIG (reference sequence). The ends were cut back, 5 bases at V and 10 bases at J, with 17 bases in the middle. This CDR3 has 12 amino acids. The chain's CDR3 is CAWEGAAMHYTF. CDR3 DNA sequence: TGTGCCTGGGAAGGGGCAGCAATGCACTACACCTTC. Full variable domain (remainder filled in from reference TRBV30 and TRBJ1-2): SQTIHQWPATLVQPVGSPLSLECTVEGTSNPNLYWYRQAAGRGLQLLFYSVGIGQISSEVPQNLSASRPQDRQFILSSKKLLLSDSGFYLCAWEGAAMHYTFGSGTRLTVV.

CDR3 DNA sequence: TGCAGCGTCGCGACAGGTTGGAACACCGGGGAGCTGTTTTTT. This codes for CSVATGWNTGELFF. This chain connects TRBV29-1 to TRBJ2-2; D is possibly TRBD1 (6 bases). The germline CDR1 and CDR2 sequences are SQVTM and ANQGSEA. The V gene lost 6 bases and the J gene lost 1 base, with 12 bases spanning the gap. The CDR3 totals 14 residues.

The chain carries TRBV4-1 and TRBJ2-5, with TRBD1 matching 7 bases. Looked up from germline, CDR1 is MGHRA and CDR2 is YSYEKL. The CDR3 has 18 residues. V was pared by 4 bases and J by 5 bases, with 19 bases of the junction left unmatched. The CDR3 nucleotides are TGCGCCAGCAGCCCGGGAAGGGGCCGGACAGGAGGCGAGGAGACCCAGTACTTC. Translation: CASSPGRGRTGGEETQYF.

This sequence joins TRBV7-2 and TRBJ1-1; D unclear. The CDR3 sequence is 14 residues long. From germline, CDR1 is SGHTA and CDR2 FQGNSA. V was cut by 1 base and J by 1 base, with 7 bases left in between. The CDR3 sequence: CASSLVGPNTEAFF. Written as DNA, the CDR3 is TGTGCCAGCAGCTTAGTAGGCCCGAACACTGAAGCTTTCTTT.

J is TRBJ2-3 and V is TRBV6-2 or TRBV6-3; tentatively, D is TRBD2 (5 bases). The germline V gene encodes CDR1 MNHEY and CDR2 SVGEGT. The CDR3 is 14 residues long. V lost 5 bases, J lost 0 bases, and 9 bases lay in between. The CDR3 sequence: CASSMTGSTDTQYF. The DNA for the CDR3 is TGTGCCAGCAGTATGACGGGGAGCACAGATACGCAGTATTTT.

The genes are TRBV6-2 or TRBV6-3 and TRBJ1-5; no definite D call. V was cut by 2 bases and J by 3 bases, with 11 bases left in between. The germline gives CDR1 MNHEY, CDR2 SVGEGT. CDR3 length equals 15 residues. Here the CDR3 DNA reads TGTGCCAGCAGTTACCCCGGACGGGTCAATCAGCCCCAGCATTTT. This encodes CASSYPGRVNQPQHF.

The CDR3 loop reads CATTSGYEQYV. The CDR3 region has the DNA TGTGCCACCACATCTGGGTACGAGCAGTACGTC. The chain links TRBV10-3 to TRBJ2-7, with no clear D. Deletions cut 10 bases from V and 4 bases from J, with 11 bases between. The CDR3 sequence is 11 residues long. Germline lookup yields CDR1 ENHRY and CDR2 SYGVKD.

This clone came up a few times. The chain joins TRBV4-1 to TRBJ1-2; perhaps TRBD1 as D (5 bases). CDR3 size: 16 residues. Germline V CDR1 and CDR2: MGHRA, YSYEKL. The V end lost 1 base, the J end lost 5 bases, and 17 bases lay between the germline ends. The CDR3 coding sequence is TGCGCCAGCAGCCAAGTTTTAAGGGGACGCTTTTATGGCTACACCTTC. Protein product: CASSQVLRGRFYGYTF.

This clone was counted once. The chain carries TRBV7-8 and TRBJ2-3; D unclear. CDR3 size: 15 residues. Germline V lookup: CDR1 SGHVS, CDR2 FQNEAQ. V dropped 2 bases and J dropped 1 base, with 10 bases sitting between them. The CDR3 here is CASSLSGSRTDTQYF. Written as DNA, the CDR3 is TGTGCCAGCAGCTTATCCGGCAGCCGCACAGATACGCAGTATTTT.

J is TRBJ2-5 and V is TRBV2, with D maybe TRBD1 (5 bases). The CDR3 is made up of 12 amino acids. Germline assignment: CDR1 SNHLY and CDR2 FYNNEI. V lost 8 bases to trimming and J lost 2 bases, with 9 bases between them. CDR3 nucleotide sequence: TGTGCCAGCCGACAGTTACAAGAGACCCAGTACTTC. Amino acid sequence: CASRQLQETQYF.

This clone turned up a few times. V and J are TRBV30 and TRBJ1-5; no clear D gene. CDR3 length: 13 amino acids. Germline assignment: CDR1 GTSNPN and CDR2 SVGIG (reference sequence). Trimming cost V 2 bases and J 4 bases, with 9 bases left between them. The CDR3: CAWSIDSNQPQHF. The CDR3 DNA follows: TGTGCCTGGAGTATTGATTCTAATCAGCCCCAGCATTTT. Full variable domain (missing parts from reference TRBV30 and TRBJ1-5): SQTIHQWPATLVQPVGSPLSLECTVEGTSNPNLYWYRQAAGRGLQLLFYSVGIGQISSEVPQNLSASRPQDRQFILSSKKLLLSDSGFYLCAWSIDSNQPQHFGDGTRLSIL.

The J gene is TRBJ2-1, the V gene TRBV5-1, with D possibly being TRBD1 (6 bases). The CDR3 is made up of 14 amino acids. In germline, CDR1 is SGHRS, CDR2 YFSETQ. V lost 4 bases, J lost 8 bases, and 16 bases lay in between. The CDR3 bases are TGCGCCAGCAGCCTGGGACAATTTGGCGATGAGCAGTTCTTC. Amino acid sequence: CASSLGQFGDEQFF.

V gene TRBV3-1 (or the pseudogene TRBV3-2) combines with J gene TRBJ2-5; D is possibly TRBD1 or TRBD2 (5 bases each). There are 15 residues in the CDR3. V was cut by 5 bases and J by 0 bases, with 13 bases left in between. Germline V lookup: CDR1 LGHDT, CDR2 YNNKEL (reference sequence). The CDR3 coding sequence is TGTGCCAGCAGCTTCCCCGGGGCCAACCAAGAGACCCAGTACTTC. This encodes CASSFPGANQETQYF.

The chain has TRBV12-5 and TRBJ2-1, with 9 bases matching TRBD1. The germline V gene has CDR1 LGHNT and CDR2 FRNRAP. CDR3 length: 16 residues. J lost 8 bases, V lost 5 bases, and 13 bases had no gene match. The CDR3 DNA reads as TGTGCTAGTGGTAACACCGGGACAGGGTGGGTTCATGAGCAGTTCTTC. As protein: CASGNTGTGWVHEQFF.

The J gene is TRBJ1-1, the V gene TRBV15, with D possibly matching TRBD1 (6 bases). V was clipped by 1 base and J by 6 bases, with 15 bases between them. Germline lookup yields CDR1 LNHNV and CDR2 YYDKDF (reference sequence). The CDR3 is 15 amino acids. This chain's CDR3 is CATSRGLWTAAEAFF. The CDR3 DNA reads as TGTGCCACCAGCAGAGGACTATGGACAGCAGCTGAAGCTTTCTTT.

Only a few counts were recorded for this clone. The CDR3 region has the DNA TGTGCCAGCAGACGGACAGTAGGTTATGGCTACACCTTC. This encodes CASRRTVGYGYTF. This rearrangement joins TRBV6-5 to TRBJ1-2; a weak D match, TRBD1 (6 bases). Germline V gene sequence: CDR1 MNHEY, CDR2 SVGAGI. This CDR3 has 13 amino acids. Between the trimmed V and J ends, which lost 6 bases and 5 bases, there was a span of 13 bases.

In nucleotides, the CDR3 is TGTGCCAGCAGCTCTCTTTCTAGCGGGGGGGCCAGTAGGGAGACCCAGTACTTC. Its translation: CASSSLSSGGASRETQYF. The genes are TRBV7-2 and TRBJ2-5, with 12 positions matching TRBD2. V gave up 4 bases and J gave up 5 bases; unmatched junction bases: 14. The CDR3 loop spans 18 amino acids. The germline V gene encodes CDR1 SGHTA and CDR2 FQGNSA.

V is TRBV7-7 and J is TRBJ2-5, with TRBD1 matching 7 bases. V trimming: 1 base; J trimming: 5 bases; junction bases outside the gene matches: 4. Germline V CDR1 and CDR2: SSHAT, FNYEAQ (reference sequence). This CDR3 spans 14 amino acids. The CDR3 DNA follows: TGTGCCAGCAGCTTAGTCTCGACAGGGGAGACCCAGTACTTC. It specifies CASSLVSTGETQYF.

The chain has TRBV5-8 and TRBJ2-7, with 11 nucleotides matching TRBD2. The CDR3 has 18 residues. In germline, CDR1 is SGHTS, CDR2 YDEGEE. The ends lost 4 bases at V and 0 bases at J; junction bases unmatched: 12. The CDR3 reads CASSASLAGGLSSYEQYV. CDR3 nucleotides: TGTGCCAGCAGCGCTTCCCTAGCGGGGGGCCTGAGCTCCTACGAGCAGTACGTC.

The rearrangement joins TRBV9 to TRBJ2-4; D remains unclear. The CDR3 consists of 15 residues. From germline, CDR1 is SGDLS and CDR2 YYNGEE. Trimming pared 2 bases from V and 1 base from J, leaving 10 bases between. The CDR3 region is CASSVNGQAKNIQYF. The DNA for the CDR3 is TGTGCCAGCAGCGTTAACGGGCAGGCCAAAAACATTCAGTACTTC.

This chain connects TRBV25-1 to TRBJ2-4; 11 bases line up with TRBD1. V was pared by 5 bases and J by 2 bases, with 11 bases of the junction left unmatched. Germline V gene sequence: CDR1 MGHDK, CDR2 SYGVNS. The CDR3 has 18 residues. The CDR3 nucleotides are TGTGCCAGCAGTACACTGGGGGGGACAGGGGGATCCAAAAACATTCAGTACTTC. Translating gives CASSTLGGTGGSKNIQYF. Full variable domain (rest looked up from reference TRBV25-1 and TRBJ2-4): EADIYQTPRYLVIGTGKKITLECSQTMGHDKMYWYQQDPGMELHLIHYSYGVNSTEKGDLSSESTVSRIRTEHFPLTLESARPSHTSQYLCASSTLGGTGGSKNIQYFGAGTRLSVL.

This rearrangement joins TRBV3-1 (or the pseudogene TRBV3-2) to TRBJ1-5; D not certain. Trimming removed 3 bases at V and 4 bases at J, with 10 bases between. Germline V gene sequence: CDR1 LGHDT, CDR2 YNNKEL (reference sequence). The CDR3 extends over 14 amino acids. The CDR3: CASSHSDLNQPQHF. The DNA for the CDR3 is TGTGCCAGCAGCCACTCGGACTTAAATCAGCCCCAGCATTTT.

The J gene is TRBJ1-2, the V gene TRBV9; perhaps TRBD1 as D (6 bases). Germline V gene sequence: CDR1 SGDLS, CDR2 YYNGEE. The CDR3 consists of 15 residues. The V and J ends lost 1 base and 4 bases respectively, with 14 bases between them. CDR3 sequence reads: CASSVRTDTTYGYTF. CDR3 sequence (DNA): TGTGCCAGCAGCGTAAGGACAGATACGACCTATGGCTACACCTTC.

CDR3 residues: CSASGVPNSPLHF. As DNA, the CDR3 is TGCAGTGCTAGTGGGGTTCCTAATTCACCCCTCCACTTT. The chain employs TRBV20-1 and TRBJ1-6; no firm D call. V shed 3 bases and J shed 6 bases, with 9 bases lying between them. Germline lookup yields CDR1 DFQATT and CDR2 SNEGSKA (reference sequence). The CDR3 loop spans 13 amino acids.

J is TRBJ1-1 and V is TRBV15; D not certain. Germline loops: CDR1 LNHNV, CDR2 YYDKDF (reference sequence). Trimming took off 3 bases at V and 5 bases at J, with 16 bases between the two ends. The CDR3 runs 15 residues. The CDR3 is CATSREIGGGTEAFF. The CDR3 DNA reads TGTGCCACCAGCAGGGAAATTGGCGGCGGGACTGAAGCTTTCTTT.